These T cell receptor beta chains were read from a single sample in a study of PD-L1 blockade in urothelial cancer. Sequenced by immunoSEQ multiplex PCR; TCRdb stores in-frame clones only, minus some. Here the sample spans more than 45,000 clones, approximately 80% being singletons. The specimen comprised PBMCs, sampled around atezolizumab (anti-PD-L1) treatment. These receptor sequences come from a man between 65 and 85 years old with urothelial cancer. Both conserved end residues are part of each CDR3. D genes are given only for firm matches. Clone size is stated in some rows and not others, as once, few, many or a class when expanded.

>TRBD2|TRBJ2-1|.|TRBV2
CASRAGTSFGEQFF
TGTGCCAGCAGGGCCGGGACTAGCTTTGGTGAGCAGTTCTTC
>.|TRBJ2-5|.|TRBV19
CASSWDNQETQYF
TGTGCCAGTAGTTGGGACAACCAAGAGACCCAGTACTTC
>.|TRBJ2-1|.|TRBV2
CASPQDWTSYNEQFF
TGTGCCAGCCCCCAGGACTGGACGTCCTACAATGAGCAGTTCTTC
>.|TRBJ2-3|.|TRBV11-2
CASSLSLPDTQYF
TGTGCCAGCAGCCTGAGTTTGCCAGATACGCAGTATTTT
>TRBD2|TRBJ2-3|.|TRBV5-1
CASSLEPAGGVDTQYF
TGCGCCAGCAGCTTGGAGCCGGCGGGAGGGGTAGATACGCAGTATTTT
>.|TRBJ1-2|.|TRBV20-1
CSAEYYGYTF
TGCAGTGCTGAGTACTATGGCTACACCTTC
>.|TRBJ2-3|.|TRBV19
CASSRLASLTDTQYF
TGTGCCAGTAGTAGATTAGCGTCTCTAACAGATACGCAGTATTTT
>TRBD2|TRBJ2-1|.|TRBV6-4
CASSATSAGEQFF
TGTGCCAGCAGTGCAACTAGCGCTGGTGAGCAGTTCTTC
>TRBD1|TRBJ2-7|few|TRBV6-1
CASSGYRGRRYEQYF
TGTGCCAGCAGTGGCTACAGGGGGCGCCGATACGAGCAGTACTTC
>.|TRBJ2-7|.|TRBV7-9
CASSPQGGYEQYF
TGTGCCAGCAGCCCGCAGGGCGGCTACGAGCAGTACTTC
>.|TRBJ2-2|.|TRBV2
CASKTTGTSGELFF
TGTGCCAGCAAAACTACAGGGACGTCCGGGGAGCTGTTTTTT
>.|TRBJ2-2|.|TRBV11-2
CASSLDVLDAGELFF
TGTGCCAGCAGCTTAGATGTACTAGACGCCGGGGAGCTGTTTTTT
>TRBD2|TRBJ2-5|.|TRBV5-1
CASSSGRALGETQYF
TGCGCCAGCTCTAGTGGGAGGGCTCTTGGAGAGACCCAGTACTTC
>.|TRBJ2-1|.|TRBV5-1
CASLPTAADFYNEQFF
TGCGCCTCTCTCCCAACGGCGGCAGATTTCTACAATGAGCAGTTCTTC
>TRBD2|TRBJ2-1|.|TRBV7-2
CASSLASSAGGKYNEQFF
TGTGCCAGCAGCTTAGCTTCCTCTGCGGGAGGAAAATACAATGAGCAGTTCTTC
>TRBD2|TRBJ2-7|.|TRBV30
CAWSLAGGKLEQYF
TGTGCCTGGAGTTTAGCGGGAGGGAAACTCGAGCAGTACTTC
>TRBD1|TRBJ1-1|few|TRBV2
CASRASGQGATEAFF
TGTGCCAGCAGAGCCTCTGGACAGGGGGCCACTGAAGCTTTCTTT
>TRBD1|TRBJ2-7|few|TRBV9
CASSPRDSSYEQYF
TGTGCCAGCAGCCCCCGGGACAGCTCCTACGAGCAGTACTTC
>TRBD1|TRBJ2-1|.|TRBV2
CASSEVGGQGANEQFF
TGTGCCAGCAGTGAAGTTGGGGGACAGGGGGCGAATGAGCAGTTCTTC
>TRBD2|TRBJ2-3|once|TRBV9
CASSVGLAGDGTDTQYF
TGTGCCAGCAGCGTAGGTTTAGCGGGAGATGGCACAGATACGCAGTATTTT
>.|TRBJ1-4|.|TRBV5-1
CASSLSGVANEKLFF
TGCGCCAGCAGCTTGTCAGGGGTTGCTAATGAAAAACTGTTTTTT
>.|TRBJ2-5|few|TRBV7-9
CASSLGAFGGRGETQYF
TGTGCCAGCAGCTTAGGAGCGTTCGGGGGGCGAGGAGAGACCCAGTACTTC
>.|TRBJ2-1|.|TRBV4-1
CASSQASLAGTDNEQFF
TGCGCCAGCAGCCAAGCGTCGTTAGCGGGGACAGACAATGAGCAGTTCTTC
>TRBD2|TRBJ2-5|.|TRBV5-1
CASSNFVAGEGETQYF
TGCGCCAGCAGCAACTTCGTAGCGGGAGAAGGGGAGACCCAGTACTTC
>.|TRBJ2-3|once|TRBV30
CAILPGSTSTDTQYF
TGTGCCATCCTTCCCGGGAGCACTAGCACAGATACGCAGTATTTT
>.|TRBJ2-2|.|TRBV2
CASRRLGAGELFF
TGTGCCAGCAGACGGCTTGGGGCGGGGGAGCTGTTTTTT
>TRBD1|TRBJ1-5|.|TRBV4-2
CASSPGTDTSNQPQHF
TGTGCCAGCAGCCCAGGGACAGACACTTCTAATCAGCCCCAGCATTTT
>.|TRBJ1-4|few|TRBV6-4
CASIRPPRRGATNEKLFF
TGTGCCAGCATCCGACCTCCCCGCAGGGGTGCAACTAATGAAAAACTGTTTTTT
>TRBD2|TRBJ2-5|.|TRBV2
CASSAYGASGRETQYF
TGTGCCAGCAGCGCCTATGGGGCTAGCGGGAGAGAGACCCAGTACTTC
>.|TRBJ1-1|.|TRBV20-1
CSAGSGLEAFF
TGCAGTGCCGGGAGCGGATTGGAGGCTTTCTTT
>.|TRBJ1-4|.|TRBV19
CASSSPGSPGEKLFF
TGTGCCAGTAGTAGTCCGGGCTCCCCAGGGGAAAAACTGTTTTTT
>TRBD1|TRBJ1-4|.|TRBV5-4
CASSTDRGNGKLFF
TGTGCCAGCAGCACGGACAGGGGGAATGGAAAACTGTTTTTT
>TRBD2|TRBJ2-5|.|TRBV5-1
CASSRDTGGQETQYF
TGCGCCAGCAGCAGAGACACGGGGGGACAAGAGACCCAGTACTTC
>TRBD1|TRBJ1-4|.|TRBV2
CASSEVSGQGARLFF
TGTGCCAGCAGTGAAGTTTCGGGACAGGGGGCTCGGCTGTTTTTT
>.|TRBJ1-1|.|TRBV7-9
CASSGEGRYTEAFF
TGTGCCAGCAGCGGAGAGGGCAGGTACACTGAAGCTTTCTTT
>.|TRBJ2-1|.|TRBV5-1
CASSLDGSSYNEQFF
TGCGCCAGCAGCTTGGATGGGAGCTCCTACAATGAGCAGTTCTTC
>TRBD1|TRBJ2-7|.|TRBV5-1
CASSSEYRGFEQYF
TGCGCCAGCAGCTCCGAATACAGGGGTTTCGAGCAGTACTTC
>.|TRBJ1-1|.|TRBV27
CASSSRGLNTEAFF
TGTGCCAGCAGTTCCCGTGGCCTGAACACTGAAGCTTTCTTT
>.|TRBJ2-4|few|TRBV19
CASSQGGRGDIQYF
TGTGCCAGTAGTCAGGGGGGAAGGGGTGACATTCAGTACTTC
>.|TRBJ2-7|once|TRBV9
CASSVFGQSEQYF
TGTGCCAGCAGCGTATTCGGACAGAGCGAGCAGTACTTC
>TRBD1|TRBJ1-2|.|TRBV10-3
CAISEQGAVKNGYTF
TGTGCCATCAGTGAGCAGGGGGCTGTGAAGAATGGCTACACCTTC
>TRBD2|TRBJ2-7|few|TRBV10-3
CATSPGLAEYEQYF
TGTGCCACCTCGCCGGGACTAGCGGAATACGAGCAGTACTTC
>TRBD2|TRBJ2-1|.|TRBV2
CASSERTSGRYNEQFF
TGTGCCAGCAGTGAAAGGACTAGCGGGAGGTACAATGAGCAGTTCTTC
>.|TRBJ2-7|.|TRBV6-5
CASSLDYPTSYEQYF
TGTGCCAGCAGCTTGGACTACCCCACCTCCTACGAGCAGTACTTC
>.|TRBJ2-1|.|TRBV14
CASSQVGAYNEQFF
TGTGCCAGCAGCCAAGTAGGGGCCTACAATGAGCAGTTCTTC
>.|TRBJ1-2|.|TRBV2
CASSHLTSNYGYTF
TGTGCCAGCAGTCACCTGACATCTAACTATGGCTACACCTTC
>.|TRBJ2-7|.|TRBV28
CASNSGAADEQYF
TGTGCCAGCAATTCAGGGGCAGCGGACGAGCAGTACTTC